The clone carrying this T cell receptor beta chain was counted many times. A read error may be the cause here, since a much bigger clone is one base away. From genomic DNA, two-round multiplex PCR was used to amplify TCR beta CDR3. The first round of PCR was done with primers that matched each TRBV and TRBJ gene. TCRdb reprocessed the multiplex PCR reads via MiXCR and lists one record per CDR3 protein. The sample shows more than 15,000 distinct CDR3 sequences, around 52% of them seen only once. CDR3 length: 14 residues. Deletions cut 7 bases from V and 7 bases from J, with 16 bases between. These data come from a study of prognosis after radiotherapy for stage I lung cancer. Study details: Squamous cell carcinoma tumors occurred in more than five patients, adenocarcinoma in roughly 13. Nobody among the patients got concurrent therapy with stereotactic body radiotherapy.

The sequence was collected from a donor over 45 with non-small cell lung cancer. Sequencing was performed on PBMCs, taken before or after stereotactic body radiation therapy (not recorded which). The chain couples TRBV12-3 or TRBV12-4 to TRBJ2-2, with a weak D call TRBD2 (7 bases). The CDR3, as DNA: TGTGCCAGCAAACTTGGGGGGGGCGGCGGGGAGCTGTTTTTT. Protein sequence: CASKLGGGGGELFF.